Each of the 12 T cell receptor beta chains below was sequenced from the same sample in a study of Graves' ophthalmopathy and Graves' hyperthyroidism. Amplified material comprised TCR beta CDR3 regions derived from RNA transcripts. Scientists carried out first-round RT-PCR using HTBI primers and then a second-round multiplex PCR. TCRdb used MiXCR to reprocess the multiplex PCR reads, holding one entry per CDR3 protein. The sample has around 660,000 distinct CDR3 sequences, roughly two fifths seen once; the top ten hold under 3.5%. Sequencing was performed on peripheral blood. The receptors here all came from an adult man with Graves' ophthalmopathy.

Only a few counts were recorded for this clonotype. V is TRBV12-5 and J is TRBJ1-1; D uncertain. Germline CDR1 reads LGHNT; CDR2 reads FRNRAP. Between the trimmed V and J ends, which lost 7 bases and 0 bases, there was a span of 9 bases. The CDR3 contains 13 residues. CDR3 in amino acids: CASAQAVNTEAFF. CDR3 bases: TGTGCTAGTGCCCAAGCAGTGAACACTGAAGCTTTCTTT. Together with reference TRBV12-5 and TRBJ1-1, the CDR3 gives the full variable domain: DARVTQTPRHKVTEMGQEVTMRCQPILGHNTVFWYRQTMMQGLELLAYFRNRAPLDDSGMPKDRFSAEMPDATLATLKIQPSEPRDSAVYFCASAQAVNTEAFFGQGTRLTVV.

This clonotype has a count of ten or more. The chain combines TRBV7-8 with TRBJ2-2; no firm D call. Germline CDR1 reads SGHVS; CDR2 reads FQNEAQ. The CDR3 runs 14 residues. With 5 bases removed from V and 6 bases from J, the gap between germline ends came to 13 bases. CDR3 sequence reads: CASSASFGSGELFF. The CDR3 DNA reads as TGTGCCAGCAGCGCGTCCTTTGGGTCCGGGGAGCTGTTTTTT.

This clonotype was seen many times. The chain combines TRBV7-8 with TRBJ1-5; D might be TRBD1 (5 bases). Germline-derived CDR1 and CDR2 are SGHVS and FQNEAQ. The ends were cut back, 3 bases at V and 5 bases at J, with 14 bases in the middle. This CDR3 is 15 amino acids long. The CDR3 reads CASSFHDRFYQPQHF. CDR3 nucleotide sequence: TGTGCCAGCAGCTTCCACGACAGATTCTATCAGCCCCAGCATTTT.

As concerns this clonotype: A much larger clone differs from this one at a single base, so this may be a read error. J is TRBJ2-7 and V is TRBV7-8, with D possibly called TRBD1 or TRBD2 (5 bases each). V shed 5 bases and J shed 5 bases, with 19 bases lying between them. CDR1 is SGHVS, CDR2 FQNEAQ, per germline. The CDR3 sequence is 15 residues long. The CDR3 here is CASSPGQGHLHEQYF. The CDR3 region has the DNA TGTGCCAGCAGCCCGGGGCAAGGGCACCTCCACGAGCAGTACTTC.

This clonotype was detected a few times. This sequence joins TRBV12-3 or TRBV12-4 and TRBJ1-1; D ambiguous. CDR3 length equals 13 residues. Trimming stripped 7 bases from V and 3 bases from J, with 12 bases between. CDR3 nucleotides: TGTGCCAGCATCGATCGGGGTGACACTGAAGCTTTCTTT. This translates into CASIDRGDTEAFF.

This clonotype was recorded at least ten times. The rearrangement uses TRBV12-3 or TRBV12-4 and TRBJ2-2; D unclear. The CDR3 loop spans 14 amino acids. The V gene lost 3 bases and the J gene lost 5 bases, with 10 bases spanning the gap. The CDR3 DNA reads as TGTGCCAGCAGTTTGCCAGGTCGGACCGGGGAGCTGTTTTTT. Its protein product is CASSLPGRTGELFF.

The V gene is TRBV29-1, the J gene TRBJ1-6; 9 bases are a match to TRBD1. The J segment lost 8 bases and the V segment lost 2 bases, leaving 16 bases of the junction unmatched. Germline CDR1 is SQVTM and CDR2 is ANQGSEA. This CDR3 contains 18 residues. The CDR3 loop reads CSVEFPGQGSVQDSPLHF. The CDR3 coding sequence is TGCAGCGTTGAATTCCCCGGACAGGGGTCGGTTCAGGATTCACCCCTCCACTTT.

In this sample, this clonotype turned up many times. The chain recombines TRBV7-6 with TRBJ1-5; D not certain. V was trimmed by 3 bases and J by 5 bases, leaving 11 bases between them. The V gene's germline CDR1 is SGHVS and CDR2 FNYEAQ. The CDR3 totals 14 residues. The CDR3 region has the DNA TGTGCCAGCAGCTTTGGCGGTCCCTATCAGCCCCAGCATTTT. This translates into CASSFGGPYQPQHF.

As regards this clonotype: Compared with germline, one end of the junction differs, possibly owing to a read error. The rearrangement joins TRBV20-1 to TRBJ1-5; the D is unclear. CDR3 length equals 19 residues. Germline CDR1 reads DFQATT; CDR2 reads SNEGSKA (reference sequence). The CDR3 coding sequence is TGCAGTGCTGGAGAAAGACCGGGTCCCTTCACGGCTATCGATCAGCCCCAGCATTTT. This translates into CSAGERPGPFTAIDQPQHF.

This clonotype was found many times. The J gene is TRBJ1-1, the V gene TRBV10-3; D might be TRBD1 (5 bases). V gave up 8 bases and J gave up 0 bases, with 7 bases separating them. The CDR3 length is 12 residues. Looked up from germline, CDR1 is ENHRY and CDR2 is SYGVKD. The CDR3 DNA is TGTGCCATCCGGGACCTGAACACTGAAGCTTTCTTT. It translates to CAIRDLNTEAFF.

The chain has TRBV6-1 and TRBJ2-5; TRBD2 is a possible D gene (7 bases). The CDR3 spans 11 residues. V was clipped by 5 bases and J by 12 bases, with 13 bases between them. Germline V CDR1 and CDR2: MNHNS, SASEGT. DNA of the CDR3: TGTGCCAGCAGTTTGGGGGGGCGTAAGTACTTC. It encodes CASSLGGRKYF.

This clonotype was detected ten times or more. The chain couples TRBV5-8 to TRBJ2-7; D possibly matches TRBD1 or TRBD2 (5 bases each). V lost 3 bases to trimming and J lost 5 bases, with 15 bases between them. Germline CDR1 and CDR2: SGHTS and YDEGEE. This CDR3 is built from 14 residues. The CDR3, as DNA: TGTGCCAGCAGCTCTGGGGGAGTCGGGAACGAGCAGTACTTC. This encodes CASSSGGVGNEQYF.